A selection of T cell receptor beta chains follows, all from one sample in a study of T cell responses to AZD1222 COVID-19 vaccine. The table came from immunoSEQ multiplex PCR; TCRdb's copy has only in-frame clones and leaves some out. The sample yields 85,000 to 95,000 clones, 70% to 90% seen once. Sequences were derived from peripheral blood, sampled 28 days after the second AZD1222 dose. The receptors come from an adult who received the AZD1222 COVID-19 vaccine. CDR3s include the opening cysteine and the closing phenylalanine or tryptophan. Each record gives: clone size, J gene, D gene, V gene, CDR3 protein, CDR3 DNA. The D gene is left open where the match is weak. Expanded clones get a size class; other rows say once, few or many, or leave the size out.

clone size: once; J gene: TRBJ1-2; D gene: TRBD1; V gene: TRBV6-5; CDR3 protein: CASSTPGQGFSGYTF; CDR3 DNA: TGTGCCAGCAGCACTCCGGGACAGGGATTTTCGGGCTACACCTTC
clone size: once; J gene: TRBJ1-6; D gene: NA; V gene: TRBV10-3; CDR3 protein: CAISESMDSPLHF; CDR3 DNA: TGTGCCATCAGTGAGTCGATGGATTCACCCCTCCACTTT
clone size: NA; J gene: TRBJ1-2; D gene: NA; V gene: TRBV30; CDR3 protein: CAWKLQESYGYTF; CDR3 DNA: TGTGCCTGGAAACTACAGGAGTCCTATGGCTACACCTTC
clone size: NA; J gene: TRBJ1-1; D gene: NA; V gene: TRBV7-2; CDR3 protein: CASSLLGQNTEAFF; CDR3 DNA: TGTGCCAGCAGCCTTCTCGGACAGAACACTGAAGCTTTCTTT
clone size: NA; J gene: TRBJ2-5; D gene: TRBD1; V gene: TRBV6-5; CDR3 protein: CASSYGTDLSTQYF; CDR3 DNA: TGTGCCAGCAGTTACGGGACAGACCTTTCGACCCAGTACTTC
clone size: once; J gene: TRBJ1-2; D gene: NA; V gene: TRBV12-3/TRBV12-4; CDR3 protein: CASSPTGNYGYTF; CDR3 DNA: TGTGCCAGCAGTCCGACAGGAAACTATGGCTACACCTTC
clone size: NA; J gene: TRBJ1-1; D gene: NA; V gene: TRBV7-9; CDR3 protein: CASGGRDEAFF; CDR3 DNA: TGTGCCAGCGGAGGTCGTGATGAAGCTTTCTTT
clone size: NA; J gene: TRBJ1-1; D gene: NA; V gene: TRBV6-5; CDR3 protein: CASNSGFVAFF; CDR3 DNA: TGTGCCAGCAACTCAGGGTTTGTAGCTTTCTTT
clone size: NA; J gene: TRBJ1-3; D gene: TRBD1; V gene: TRBV28; CDR3 protein: CASSLGPTVFGQGAFGNTIYF; CDR3 DNA: TGTGCCAGCAGTTTAGGGCCCACCGTCTTTGGGCAGGGGGCATTTGGAAACACCATATATTTT
clone size: once; J gene: TRBJ1-2; D gene: NA; V gene: TRBV28; CDR3 protein: CASSPPGYTF; CDR3 DNA: TGTGCCAGCAGTCCCCCGGGCTACACCTTC
clone size: NA; J gene: TRBJ1-1; D gene: NA; V gene: TRBV28; CDR3 protein: CASGRGTEAFF; CDR3 DNA: TGTGCCAGCGGGAGGGGCACTGAAGCTTTCTTT
clone size: NA; J gene: TRBJ2-1; D gene: TRBD1; V gene: TRBV18; CDR3 protein: CASSPARGRYNEQFF; CDR3 DNA: TGTGCCAGCTCACCAGCCAGGGGGCGATACAATGAGCAGTTCTTC
clone size: NA; J gene: TRBJ1-1; D gene: NA; V gene: TRBV30; CDR3 protein: CAWSESTGAFF; CDR3 DNA: TGTGCCTGGAGTGAATCGACCGGAGCTTTCTTT
clone size: NA; J gene: TRBJ2-7; D gene: TRBD2; V gene: TRBV7-6; CDR3 protein: CASSLTSGGYEQYF; CDR3 DNA: TGTGCCAGCAGCCTGACTAGCGGGGGCTACGAGCAGTACTTC
clone size: NA; J gene: TRBJ1-1; D gene: TRBD1; V gene: TRBV6-5; CDR3 protein: CASSYGYRGEGAFF; CDR3 DNA: TGTGCCAGCAGTTACGGATACAGGGGGGAAGGGGCTTTCTTT
clone size: NA; J gene: TRBJ1-2; D gene: NA; V gene: TRBV20-1; CDR3 protein: CSGAEGHGYTF; CDR3 DNA: TGCAGTGGGGCAGAGGGGCATGGCTACACCTTC
clone size: NA; J gene: TRBJ2-7; D gene: NA; V gene: TRBV18; CDR3 protein: CASSQEGTVSSYEQYF; CDR3 DNA: TGTGCCAGCTCACAGGAGGGGACGGTAAGCTCCTACGAGCAGTACTTC
clone size: NA; J gene: TRBJ2-7; D gene: TRBD1; V gene: TRBV28; CDR3 protein: CASSFLRTGGNEQYF; CDR3 DNA: TGTGCCAGCAGTTTCCTGCGGACAGGGGGCAACGAGCAGTACTTC
clone size: NA; J gene: TRBJ2-3; D gene: TRBD2; V gene: TRBV9; CDR3 protein: CASNSGGDTQYF; CDR3 DNA: TGTGCCAGCAATAGCGGGGGGGATACGCAGTATTTT
clone size: NA; J gene: TRBJ1-1; D gene: NA; V gene: TRBV21-1; CDR3 protein: CASSKKTRRKNTEAFF; CDR3 DNA: TGTGCCAGCAGCAAAAAGACGCGGCGGAAGAACACTGAAGCTTTCTTT
clone size: NA; J gene: TRBJ1-4; D gene: NA; V gene: TRBV6-5; CDR3 protein: CASRGRGEKLFF; CDR3 DNA: TGTGCCAGCCGGGGACGGGGCGAAAAACTGTTTTTT
clone size: NA; J gene: TRBJ1-5; D gene: NA; V gene: TRBV11-2; CDR3 protein: CASSLGGGQPQHF; CDR3 DNA: TGTGCCAGCAGCTTAGGGGGCGGTCAGCCCCAGCATTTT
clone size: NA; J gene: TRBJ1-5; D gene: NA; V gene: TRBV19; CDR3 protein: CASSMVDPYSNQPQHF; CDR3 DNA: TGTGCCAGTAGTATGGTAGACCCCTATAGCAATCAGCCCCAGCATTTT
clone size: few; J gene: TRBJ2-5; D gene: NA; V gene: TRBV7-9; CDR3 protein: CASSPRETQYF; CDR3 DNA: TGTGCCAGCAGCCCGAGAGAGACCCAGTACTTC
clone size: few; J gene: TRBJ1-5; D gene: TRBD1; V gene: TRBV5-6; CDR3 protein: CASSLGTENQPQHF; CDR3 DNA: TGTGCCAGCAGCCTAGGGACAGAGAATCAGCCCCAGCATTTT
clone size: NA; J gene: TRBJ1-2; D gene: NA; V gene: TRBV29-1; CDR3 protein: CSAGGVGYGYTF; CDR3 DNA: TGCAGCGCTGGGGGGGTTGGCTATGGCTACACCTTC
clone size: NA; J gene: TRBJ1-1; D gene: TRBD1; V gene: TRBV10-3; CDR3 protein: CAIRGQGVTEAFF; CDR3 DNA: TGTGCCATCAGGGGACAGGGTGTCACTGAAGCTTTCTTT
clone size: NA; J gene: TRBJ2-2; D gene: TRBD2; V gene: TRBV3-1/TRBV3-2; CDR3 protein: CASSPPSGGAGELFF; CDR3 DNA: TGTGCCAGCAGCCCCCCTAGCGGGGGGGCCGGGGAGCTGTTTTTT
clone size: once; J gene: TRBJ1-5; D gene: NA; V gene: TRBV7-9; CDR3 protein: CASSFLGADGNQPQHF; CDR3 DNA: TGTGCCAGCAGCTTTCTGGGGGCTGATGGCAATCAGCCCCAGCATTTT
clone size: NA; J gene: TRBJ1-2; D gene: TRBD1; V gene: TRBV19; CDR3 protein: CASTRGGQPYGYTF; CDR3 DNA: TGTGCCAGTACCCGTGGGGGACAGCCGTATGGCTACACCTTC
clone size: NA; J gene: TRBJ1-3; D gene: TRBD1; V gene: TRBV29-1; CDR3 protein: CSVADRGTGNTIYF; CDR3 DNA: TGCAGCGTTGCGGACAGGGGGACTGGAAACACCATATATTTT
clone size: NA; J gene: TRBJ1-2; D gene: NA; V gene: TRBV5-1; CDR3 protein: CASSLEGGGSYGYTF; CDR3 DNA: TGCGCCAGCAGCTTGGAAGGTGGGGGAAGTTATGGCTACACCTTC
clone size: once; J gene: TRBJ2-3; D gene: NA; V gene: TRBV5-1; CDR3 protein: CASSDPGTTDTQYF; CDR3 DNA: TGCGCCAGCAGCGATCCGGGGACCACAGATACGCAGTATTTT
clone size: once; J gene: TRBJ1-1; D gene: NA; V gene: TRBV4-1; CDR3 protein: CASSLRTGSEAFF; CDR3 DNA: TGCGCCAGCAGCCTCCGGACCGGGAGTGAAGCTTTCTTT
clone size: NA; J gene: TRBJ2-3; D gene: TRBD2; V gene: TRBV7-3; CDR3 protein: CASSPSGGQATQYF; CDR3 DNA: TGTGCCAGCAGCCCTAGCGGGGGCCAGGCTACGCAGTATTTT
clone size: NA; J gene: TRBJ1-4; D gene: TRBD1; V gene: TRBV7-9; CDR3 protein: CASSPPDRPNEKLFF; CDR3 DNA: TGTGCCAGCAGCCCCCCGGACAGGCCAAATGAAAAACTGTTTTTT
clone size: NA; J gene: TRBJ1-1; D gene: NA; V gene: TRBV20-1; CDR3 protein: CSATMNTEAFF; CDR3 DNA: TGCAGTGCTACTATGAACACTGAAGCTTTCTTT
clone size: NA; J gene: TRBJ1-2; D gene: NA; V gene: TRBV7-3; CDR3 protein: CASSLRPSANYGYTF; CDR3 DNA: TGTGCCAGCAGCTTAAGGCCGTCAGCTAACTATGGCTACACCTTC
clone size: NA; J gene: TRBJ2-1; D gene: NA; V gene: TRBV28; CDR3 protein: CASSRHRDTYNEQFF; CDR3 DNA: TGTGCCAGCAGTCGCCACCGCGATACCTACAATGAGCAGTTCTTC
clone size: NA; J gene: TRBJ1-2; D gene: NA; V gene: TRBV7-9; CDR3 protein: CASSKSSSGASYGYTF; CDR3 DNA: TGTGCCAGCAGCAAATCAAGCTCCGGGGCTTCCTATGGCTACACCTTC
clone size: NA; J gene: TRBJ2-3; D gene: NA; V gene: TRBV18; CDR3 protein: CASSRDFTDTQYF; CDR3 DNA: TGTGCCAGCTCACGGGACTTCACAGATACGCAGTATTTT
clone size: NA; J gene: TRBJ1-2; D gene: TRBD1; V gene: TRBV28; CDR3 protein: CASSTRTGGGYGYTF; CDR3 DNA: TGTGCCAGCAGTACCAGGACAGGGGGAGGATATGGCTACACCTTC
clone size: NA; J gene: TRBJ2-7; D gene: TRBD1; V gene: TRBV28; CDR3 protein: CASSPPTGGYEQYF; CDR3 DNA: TGTGCCAGCAGTCCACCTACAGGGGGGTACGAGCAGTACTTC
clone size: NA; J gene: TRBJ2-3; D gene: TRBD2; V gene: TRBV3-1/TRBV3-2; CDR3 protein: CASSQTGTTGGTDTQYF; CDR3 DNA: TGTGCCAGCAGCCAGACTGGGACTACTGGTGGAACAGATACGCAGTATTTT
clone size: NA; J gene: TRBJ1-2; D gene: NA; V gene: TRBV6-5; CDR3 protein: CASSYRIDRNYGYTF; CDR3 DNA: TGTGCCAGCAGTTACAGGATCGATAGAAACTATGGCTACACCTTC
clone size: NA; J gene: TRBJ2-2; D gene: NA; V gene: TRBV9; CDR3 protein: CASSVNTNTGELFF; CDR3 DNA: TGTGCCAGCAGCGTAAACACGAACACCGGGGAGCTGTTTTTT
clone size: NA; J gene: TRBJ1-2; D gene: NA; V gene: TRBV7-2; CDR3 protein: CASSSDPLPGTTNYGYTF; CDR3 DNA: TGTGCCAGCAGCTCCGACCCACTTCCCGGGACAACAAACTATGGCTACACCTTC
clone size: NA; J gene: TRBJ1-2; D gene: NA; V gene: TRBV7-9; CDR3 protein: CASSLSGSRINYGYTF; CDR3 DNA: TGTGCCAGCAGCTTGAGTGGTTCGCGAATTAACTATGGCTACACCTTC
clone size: NA; J gene: TRBJ1-5; D gene: NA; V gene: TRBV9; CDR3 protein: CASSAGTTPLQPQHF; CDR3 DNA: TGTGCCAGCAGCGCCGGGACAACGCCCCTGCAGCCCCAGCATTTT
clone size: NA; J gene: TRBJ2-2; D gene: NA; V gene: TRBV10-3; CDR3 protein: CAISYRATGELFF; CDR3 DNA: TGTGCCATCAGTTACAGGGCCACCGGGGAGCTGTTTTTT
clone size: NA; J gene: TRBJ1-1; D gene: NA; V gene: TRBV19; CDR3 protein: CASSIGGMNTEAFF; CDR3 DNA: TGTGCCAGTAGTATCGGGGGAATGAACACTGAAGCTTTCTTT
clone size: NA; J gene: TRBJ2-7; D gene: TRBD2; V gene: TRBV19; CDR3 protein: CASRQAGGSYEQYF; CDR3 DNA: TGTGCCAGTCGCCAGGCGGGGGGGAGTTACGAGCAGTACTTC
clone size: NA; J gene: TRBJ2-3; D gene: TRBD2; V gene: TRBV27; CDR3 protein: CASSFSGLAGPTDTQYF; CDR3 DNA: TGTGCCAGCAGTTTTTCCGGACTAGCGGGGCCCACAGATACGCAGTATTTT
clone size: NA; J gene: TRBJ1-5; D gene: NA; V gene: TRBV30; CDR3 protein: CAWSVYSNQPQHF; CDR3 DNA: TGTGCCTGGAGTGTGTATAGCAATCAGCCCCAGCATTTT
clone size: NA; J gene: TRBJ2-5; D gene: TRBD1; V gene: TRBV14; CDR3 protein: CASSRTTGIWETQYF; CDR3 DNA: TGTGCCAGCAGCCGTACGACAGGGATCTGGGAGACCCAGTACTTC
clone size: NA; J gene: TRBJ1-2; D gene: NA; V gene: TRBV12-3/TRBV12-4; CDR3 protein: CASSSGGHYGYTF; CDR3 DNA: TGTGCCAGCAGTTCCGGAGGCCACTATGGCTACACCTTC
clone size: NA; J gene: TRBJ2-2; D gene: TRBD1; V gene: TRBV24-1; CDR3 protein: CATSDSSTGTGRTGELFF; CDR3 DNA: TGTGCCACCAGTGATTCAAGTACCGGGACAGGGAGGACCGGGGAGCTGTTTTTT
clone size: few; J gene: TRBJ1-5; D gene: TRBD1; V gene: TRBV10-3; CDR3 protein: CAISGSLGRGIHQPQHF; CDR3 DNA: TGTGCCATCAGTGGCAGCCTCGGCAGGGGGATCCATCAGCCCCAGCATTTT
clone size: NA; J gene: TRBJ2-3; D gene: NA; V gene: TRBV30; CDR3 protein: CAWVEAGDTQYF; CDR3 DNA: TGTGCCTGGGTCGAGGCGGGAGATACGCAGTATTTT